This entry lists 31 T cell receptor beta chains sequenced from one sample in a study of blood T cell repertoires in COVID-19. Using immunoSEQ multiplex PCR, the repertoire was profiled, and TCRdb retains in-frame clones only, with some absent. The data show about 110,000 clones, with about 90% seen just once and about 1% held by the top ten. The sample was peripheral blood. The receptors shown here come from a woman between 50 and 59 years old with active or convalescent COVID-19.

This rearrangement joins TRBV7-6 to TRBJ2-6, with 10 nucleotides matching TRBD1. The CDR3 sequence is 18 residues long. V gave up 5 bases and J gave up 3 bases; unmatched junction bases: 10. The germline CDR1 and CDR2 sequences are SGHVS and FNYEAQ. The CDR3 region has the DNA TGTGCCAGCAGCCGCCTGGGACAGGGGAGCGGTGGGGCCAACGTCCTGACTTTC. This gives the protein CASSRLGQGSGGANVLTF.

V gene TRBV5-1 combines with J gene TRBJ2-1; D perhaps matches TRBD1 (5 bases). Germline values: CDR1 SGHRS, CDR2 YFSETQ. The ends were cut back, 0 bases at V and 5 bases at J, with 12 bases in the middle. This CDR3 contains 15 residues. The CDR3 nucleotides are TGCGCCAGCAGCTTGGGTCAGGGTCGGCACAATGAGCAGTTCTTC. Encoded protein: CASSLGQGRHNEQFF.

This clone was seen a single time. The V and J genes are TRBV5-1 and TRBJ1-1; TRBD1 matches 8 bases. The CDR3 is 14 amino acids. Looked up from germline, CDR1 is SGHRS and CDR2 is YFSETQ. Losses at the gene ends were 2 bases for V and 5 bases for J; bases not matched to a gene: 5. The CDR3 sequence is CASSFSQGATEAFF. DNA for the CDR3: TGCGCCAGCAGCTTTTCTCAGGGGGCGACTGAAGCTTTCTTT.

V is TRBV7-9 and J is TRBJ2-1; TRBD2 is a possible D gene (6 bases). V was shortened by 4 bases and J by 9 bases, with 7 bases between the two germline ends. This CDR3 contains 11 residues. Germline loops: CDR1 SEHNR, CDR2 FQNEAQ (reference sequence). Written as DNA, the CDR3 is TGTGCCAGCAGCTGGCGGGGTGAGCAGTTCTTC. Protein: CASSWRGEQFF.

The chain recombines TRBV19 with TRBJ1-1, with D unclear. CDR3 length: 15 residues. V lost 11 bases and J lost 1, with 20 bases in between. Germline assignment: CDR1 LNHDA and CDR2 SQIVND (reference sequence). CDR3 bases: TGTGCCTCTTGGGCCGGACGACTAGGGAACACTGAAGCTTTCTTT. This codes for CASWAGRLGNTEAFF.

The rearrangement joins TRBV6-5 to TRBJ2-7, with D possibly TRBD2 on 5 matching bases. Trimming shortened V by 4 bases and J by 1 base, and 11 bases separated the two germline ends. The CDR3 totals 14 residues. CDR1 is MNHEY, CDR2 SVGAGI, per germline. The CDR3 region has the DNA TGTGCCAGCAGTTCCCGGACTGAATCCTACGAGCAGTACTTC. Translation: CASSSRTESYEQYF.

V usage is TRBV4-2 and J usage is TRBJ2-3; D may be TRBD1 (6 bases). Deletions cut 4 bases from V and 5 bases from J, with 13 bases between. The germline V gene has CDR1 LGHNA and CDR2 YNFKEQ. CDR3 length: 14 residues. CDR3 nucleotide sequence: TGTGCCAGCAGCCGGGGGCAGCAAGGAGATACGCAGTATTTT. It codes for CASSRGQQGDTQYF.

The chain uses TRBV27 and TRBJ2-5; D gene uncertain. V lost 3 bases and J 2 bases, leaving 7 bases between the germline ends. Looked up from germline, CDR1 is MNHEY and CDR2 is SMNVEV (reference sequence). This CDR3 has 13 residues. This CDR3 is CASSLRWQETQYF. In nucleotides, the CDR3 is TGTGCCAGCAGTTTGAGGTGGCAAGAGACCCAGTACTTC.

The V call is TRBV6-5, the J call TRBJ1-2, with TRBD1 as a possible D gene (5 bases). This CDR3 has 15 residues. Per germline, CDR1 MNHEY and CDR2 SVGAGI. Trimming removed 4 bases at V and 6 bases at J, with 18 bases between. CDR3 coding DNA: TGTGCCAGCAGTTCCACCACGGGGGGGGAGGATGGCTACACCTTC. It translates to CASSSTTGGEDGYTF.

The chain uses TRBV4-1 and TRBJ1-5; TRBD1 is a possible D gene (5 bases). Looked up from germline, CDR1 is MGHRA and CDR2 is YSYEKL. Between the trimmed V and J ends, which lost 1 base and 0 bases, there was a span of 7 bases. This CDR3 region has 15 residues. The CDR3 nucleotides read TGCGCCAGCAGCCAAGGACAGCTTAGCAATCAGCCCCAGCATTTT. Encoded protein: CASSQGQLSNQPQHF.

About this clone: An end of the junction differs from the germline gene, which may be a read error. The genes are TRBV6-5 and TRBJ2-7, with D possibly matching TRBD1 (6 bases). Germline V CDR1 and CDR2: MNHEY, SVGAGI. There are 13 residues in the CDR3. As DNA, the CDR3 is TGTGCCAGCAGTTACTCTAACGGCAGGGGAGTTAACTTC. It encodes CASSYSNGRGVNF.

The J gene is TRBJ1-6, the V gene TRBV12-3 or TRBV12-4; tentative D call: TRBD1 (5 bases). This CDR3 has 13 residues. The V end was cut by 1 base, the J end by 7 bases, with 5 bases between. The CDR3 is CASSLGGNSPLHF. DNA for the CDR3: TGTGCCAGCAGTTTAGGGGGCAATTCACCCCTCCACTTT.

The V and J genes are TRBV13 and TRBJ2-6; D is possibly TRBD2 (7 bases). CDR1 is PRHDT, CDR2 FYEKMQ, per germline (reference sequence). Between the trimmed V and J ends, which lost 3 bases and 13 bases, there was a span of 16 bases. The CDR3 consists of 14 residues. Here the CDR3 DNA reads TGTGCCAGCAGCTTCCGTGGGGGGGCGCGAGTCCTGACTTTC. Its translation is CASSFRGGARVLTF.

This sequence joins TRBV27 and TRBJ1-1; D call uncertain. The length of the CDR3 is 14 residues. With 5 bases removed from V and 6 bases from J, the gap between germline ends came to 16 bases. Germline lookup yields CDR1 MNHEY and CDR2 SMNVEV (reference sequence). CDR3 protein: CASSGGIGSSEAFF. The CDR3 DNA reads TGTGCCAGCAGTGGAGGAATAGGCTCCTCTGAAGCTTTCTTT.

This sequence joins TRBV21-1 and TRBJ2-1; the D segment call TRBD2 is taken from the table without a DNA check. TRBV21-1 is assigned pseudogene status. The CDR3 loop spans 17 amino acids. The CDR3 nucleotides read TGTGCCAGCAGCGCCCCATATGCGGGAGATTTTGACAATGAGCAGTTCTTC. It encodes CASSAPYAGDFDNEQFF.

In its sample, this clone was seen once. V is TRBV28 and J is TRBJ1-1, with 7 nucleotides matching TRBD1. Germline CDR1 MDHEN, CDR2 SYDVKM. Trimming took 5 bases from V and 1 from J; bases not matched to a gene: 7. CDR3 length equals 15 residues. The CDR3 here is CASSPMGQRNTEAFF. CDR3 sequence (DNA): TGTGCCAGCAGTCCAATGGGACAGAGGAACACTGAAGCTTTCTTT.

The chain links TRBV24-1 to TRBJ1-6; perhaps TRBD1 as D (5 bases). Trimming removed 5 bases from V and 10 bases from J, with 11 bases in between. Per germline, CDR1 KGHDR and CDR2 SFDVKD. This CDR3 comprises 13 residues. CDR3 loop: CATSVGVSSPLHF. DNA for the CDR3: TGTGCCACCAGTGTAGGGGTTTCATCACCCCTCCACTTT.

V and J are TRBV27 and TRBJ2-7; no clear D gene. V lost 5 bases and J lost 3, with 8 bases in between. The CDR3 is 12 amino acids. Germline CDR1 is MNHEY and CDR2 is SMNVEV (reference sequence). The CDR3: CASSAGVYEQYF. CDR3 nucleotide sequence: TGTGCCAGCAGTGCCGGAGTCTACGAGCAGTACTTC.

This chain joins TRBV7-2 and TRBJ1-2, with TRBD1 identical over 12 bases. The germline V gene encodes CDR1 SGHTA and CDR2 FQGNSA. With 5 bases clipped from V and 6 bases from J, the junction kept 4 bases outside the gene matches. The CDR3 extends over 14 amino acids. CDR3 loop: CASSPGTGGDGYTF. CDR3 bases: TGTGCCAGCAGCCCGGGGACAGGGGGCGATGGCTACACCTTC.

This chain links TRBV10-3 with TRBJ1-2; no clear D. The ends were cut back, 4 bases at V and 8 bases at J, with 14 bases in the middle. This CDR3 is 13 amino acids long. Per the germline V gene, CDR1 is ENHRY and CDR2 is SYGVKD. CDR3 sequence (DNA): TGTGCCATCAGTGTAGGAGGGCCCGCAGGCTACACCTTC. This translates into CAISVGGPAGYTF.

This chain's CDR3 is CATSRERRPQHF. The CDR3 region has the DNA TGTGCCACCAGCAGAGAAAGGAGGCCCCAGCATTTT. The chain couples TRBV15 to TRBJ1-5; the D is unclear. The CDR3 has 12 amino acids. Germline lookup yields CDR1 LNHNV and CDR2 YYDKDF (reference sequence). V was clipped by 0 bases and J by 9 bases, with 6 bases between them.

Turning to this clone: Other DNA sequences within the sample encode an identical CDR3. The rearrangement joins TRBV5-1 to TRBJ2-1, with a tentative D call TRBD2 (6 bases). The V end lost 3 bases, the J end lost 0 bases, and 10 bases lay between the germline ends. The CDR3 length is 15 residues. Germline assignment: CDR1 SGHRS and CDR2 YFSETQ. The CDR3 DNA reads TGCGCCAGCAGCTATAGCGGCAGCTCCTACAATGAGCAGTTCTTC. Translation gives CASSYSGSSYNEQFF.

The chain's CDR3 is CSVTSGTTDTQYF. CDR3 DNA: TGCAGCGTGACTAGCGGGACCACAGATACGCAGTATTTT. The chain carries TRBV29-1 and TRBJ2-3; TRBD2 aligns across 11 bases. Per the germline V gene, CDR1 is SQVTM and CDR2 is ANQGSEA. The CDR3 totals 13 residues. V lost 6 bases, J lost 2 bases, and 1 base stayed unmatched.

The chain has TRBV5-1 and TRBJ2-3; unclear D gene. The CDR3 covers 12 residues. The ends were cut back, 1 base at V and 4 bases at J, with 4 bases in the middle. CDR1 is SGHRS and CDR2 is YFSETQ in the germline V gene. CDR3 coding DNA: TGCGCCAGCAGCTTGTCGGCAGATACGCAGTATTTT. Protein product: CASSLSADTQYF.

In this sample, this clone turned up a few times. This chain links TRBV19 with TRBJ1-2; tentative D call: TRBD1 (5 bases). Germline V gives CDR1 LNHDA, CDR2 SQIVND (reference sequence). V lost 7 bases, J lost 3 bases, and 12 bases lay in between. This CDR3 is built from 13 residues. CDR3 in amino acids: CASNSQGHYGYTF. The CDR3, as DNA: TGTGCCAGTAACTCGCAGGGTCACTATGGCTACACCTTC.

The chain carries TRBV28 and TRBJ2-7; the D is unclear. Trimming removed 4 bases from V and 2 bases from J, with 6 bases in between. CDR3 length: 12 residues. In germline, CDR1 is MDHEN, CDR2 SYDVKM. CDR3 sequence: CASSSVTYEQYF. The CDR3 DNA follows: TGTGCCAGCAGTTCGGTTACCTACGAGCAGTACTTC.

The chain joins TRBV27 to TRBJ2-3; possible D gene TRBD1, 6 bases. From germline, CDR1 is MNHEY and CDR2 SMNVEV (reference sequence). The CDR3 totals 15 residues. V was trimmed by 3 bases and J by 5 bases, leaving 15 bases between them. Here the CDR3 DNA reads TGTGCCAGCAGTTTCCAGGGACATGGACGAGATACGCAGTATTTT. Translated: CASSFQGHGRDTQYF.

The rearrangement uses TRBV5-5 and TRBJ1-6; D is undetermined. CDR3 size: 17 residues. V was clipped by 4 bases and J by 4 bases, with 18 bases between them. Germline V lookup: CDR1 SGHKS, CDR2 YYEKEE (reference sequence). DNA of the CDR3: TGTGCCAGCAGCGACCACGGCAGGATTACTTATAATTCACCCCTCCACTTT. Translation: CASSDHGRITYNSPLHF.

This chain connects TRBV5-6 to TRBJ2-7; D is uncertain. The CDR3 covers 14 residues. V gave up 0 bases and J gave up 4 bases, with 11 bases separating them. Germline assignment: CDR1 SGHDT and CDR2 YYEEEE. The CDR3 DNA follows: TGTGCCAGCAGCTTGGTTACTACGATTTACGAGCAGTACTTC. Translating it yields CASSLVTTIYEQYF.

This clone was counted once. This rearrangement joins TRBV7-2 to TRBJ2-3, with a tentative D call TRBD2 (6 bases). The length of the CDR3 is 13 residues. Between the trimmed V and J ends, which lost 0 bases and 6 bases, there was a span of 7 bases. CDR1 is SGHTA, CDR2 FQGNSA, per germline. In DNA, the CDR3 is TGTGCCAGCAGCTTAGCGGAGGGGGATACGCAGTATTTT. Translated: CASSLAEGDTQYF.

V is TRBV29-1 and J is TRBJ1-5; D remains unclear. Trimming shortened V by 4 bases and J by 3 bases, and 10 bases separated the two germline ends. Germline V gives CDR1 SQVTM, CDR2 ANQGSEA. The CDR3 loop spans 13 amino acids. CDR3 region: CSVGLGVNQPQHF. In DNA form, the CDR3 reads TGCAGCGTTGGATTAGGAGTCAATCAGCCCCAGCATTTT.